Below, 25 T cell receptor beta chains from the same sample are listed, as sequenced in a study of blood T cell repertoires in COVID-19. The protocol was immunoSEQ multiplex PCR, while the TCRdb copy is restricted to in-frame clones and leaves out a portion. The top ten hold 1.7% of the sample, which has under 350,000 clones, around 90% seen once. The specimen was PBMCs or T cells enriched from blood (not recorded which). All receptors come from a woman in her forties who had recovered from COVID-19.

Only a few counts were recorded for this clone. This chain joins TRBV6-2 or TRBV6-3 and TRBJ1-1, with 10 bases identical to TRBD1. Germline V gene sequence: CDR1 MNHEY, CDR2 SVGEGT. The CDR3 is 13 residues long. J was trimmed by 10 bases and V by 5 bases; bases with no gene match: 7. The CDR3 here is CASSLDRGRRAFF. CDR3 in DNA: TGTGCCAGCAGTCTCGACAGGGGGCGGAGAGCTTTCTTT.

This chain uses TRBV29-1 with TRBJ2-1; D call uncertain. Germline CDR1 SQVTM, CDR2 ANQGSEA. CDR3 length equals 14 residues. V lost 2 bases and J lost 3, with 11 bases in between. CDR3 DNA: TGCAGCGTTGAAAACAGCCTGTTCTACAATGAGCAGTTCTTC. Translated, it gives CSVENSLFYNEQFF.

As to this clone: Distinct nucleotide sequences in the sample also encode this CDR3. V is TRBV18 and J is TRBJ1-2; 9 bases agree with TRBD1. V lost 3 bases to trimming and J lost 6 bases; unmatched junction nucleotides: 2. Per germline, CDR1 KGHSH and CDR2 LQKENI. CDR3 size: 13 residues. In DNA, the CDR3 is TGTGCCAGCTCACCCCGGACAGGGGATGGCTACACCTTC. It specifies CASSPRTGDGYTF.

This chain uses TRBV7-8 with TRBJ1-5; 8 nucleotides line up with TRBD1. The V gene end was trimmed by 4 bases and the J gene end by 7 bases; junction bases not matched to a gene: 9. The CDR3 length is 15 residues. CDR1 SGHVS and CDR2 FQNEAQ come from the germline V gene. The CDR3 DNA reads TGTGCCAGCAGCTCTCCTACAGGGGGTGAACAGCCCCAGCATTTT. It is translated as CASSSPTGGEQPQHF.

This rearrangement joins TRBV5-1 to TRBJ2-3; 7 bases fit TRBD2. Unmatched junction bases numbered 1, after V lost 0 bases and J lost 0 bases. The CDR3 covers 15 residues. Germline V gene sequence: CDR1 SGHRS, CDR2 YFSETQ. The CDR3 loop reads CASSLAAGSTDTQYF. Written as DNA, the CDR3 is TGCGCCAGCAGCTTGGCAGCGGGAAGCACAGATACGCAGTATTTT.

The rearrangement uses TRBV29-1 and TRBJ1-1; TRBD1 might be the D (5 bases). Germline-derived CDR1 and CDR2 are SQVTM and ANQGSEA. CDR3 length: 12 amino acids. The V end lost 4 bases, the J end lost 10 bases, and 16 bases lay between the germline ends. The CDR3: CSVGDRGTGAFF. CDR3 coding DNA: TGCAGCGTTGGGGATAGGGGAACCGGAGCTTTCTTT.

The chain uses TRBV25-1 and TRBJ1-2, with a tentative D call TRBD1 (5 bases). This CDR3 has 13 residues. Trimming took 4 bases from V and 2 from J, leaving 8 bases between them. The V gene's germline CDR1 is MGHDK and CDR2 SYGVNS. CDR3 coding DNA: TGTGCCAGCAGTGCGGGGGGGAACTATGGCTACACCTTC. Translated: CASSAGGNYGYTF.

This clone was seen only a few times. The chain has TRBV19 and TRBJ2-7, with D unclear. The V and J ends lost 5 bases and 3 bases respectively, with 11 bases between them. Germline CDR1 reads LNHDA; CDR2 reads SQIVND (reference sequence). The CDR3 is 13 amino acids. The CDR3 loop is CASSAQLRYEQYF. In DNA form, the CDR3 reads TGTGCCAGTAGTGCACAGTTACGCTACGAGCAGTACTTC.

This chain joins TRBV6-5 and TRBJ2-5, with 7 nucleotides matching TRBD1. The CDR3 covers 14 residues. The germline CDR1 and CDR2 sequences are MNHEY and SVGAGI. V gave up 7 bases and J gave up 7 bases; unmatched junction bases: 12. CDR3 DNA sequence: TGTGCCAGCACTCACCCAGGGGGAGACCCGACCCAGTACTTC. This gives the protein CASTHPGGDPTQYF.

The V and J genes are TRBV30 and TRBJ1-2; D uncertain. The CDR3 extends over 14 amino acids. CDR1 and CDR2 (germline): GTSNPN, SVGIG (reference sequence). V gave up 0 bases and J gave up 4 bases, with 12 bases separating them. The CDR3 sequence: CAWSVGRPSYGYTF. CDR3 sequence (DNA): TGTGCCTGGAGTGTGGGGAGACCCTCCTATGGCTACACCTTC.

The chain carries TRBV3-1 (or the pseudogene TRBV3-2) and TRBJ1-1, with 8 bases matching TRBD1. The CDR3 is 15 amino acids. V lost 4 bases, J lost 11 bases, and 15 bases stayed unmatched. Germline V lookup: CDR1 LGHDT, CDR2 YNNKEL (reference sequence). The CDR3 spells CASSPRDRRVKAAFF. Here the CDR3 DNA reads TGTGCCAGCAGCCCCCGGGACAGGAGAGTCAAGGCGGCTTTCTTT.

The chain has TRBV7-3 and TRBJ2-1; possibly TRBD2 for D (7 bases). The CDR3 is 15 amino acids. CDR1 is SGHTA, CDR2 FQGTGA, per germline. V was shortened by 4 bases and J by 5 bases, with 15 bases between the two germline ends. Here the CDR3 reads CASSSLGGHDNEQFF. The DNA of the CDR3 is TGTGCCAGCAGCTCTCTCGGGGGGCACGACAATGAGCAGTTCTTC.

The chain employs TRBV7-9 and TRBJ2-7; TRBD1 might be the D (5 bases). The CDR3 extends over 15 amino acids. Between the trimmed V and J ends, which lost 1 base and 0 bases, there was a span of 10 bases. Per germline, CDR1 SEHNR and CDR2 FQNEAQ (reference sequence). CDR3 DNA: TGTGCCAGCAGCTTAGGACAGTTGAGCTCCTACGAGCAGTACTTC. Translated, it gives CASSLGQLSSYEQYF. Supplemented by reference TRBV7-9 and TRBJ2-7, the full variable domain reads DTGVSQNPRHKITKRGQNVTFRCDPISEHNRLYWYRQTLGQGPEFLTYFQNEAQLEKSRLLSDRFSAERPKGSFSTLEIQRTEQGDSAMYLCASSLGQLSSYEQYFGPGTRLTVT.

The chain couples TRBV3-1 (or the pseudogene TRBV3-2) to TRBJ2-3, with 10 bases that match TRBD2. Germline V lookup: CDR1 LGHDT, CDR2 YNNKEL (reference sequence). The J segment lost 5 bases and the V segment lost 4 bases, leaving 9 bases of the junction unmatched. There are 16 residues in the CDR3. CDR3 sequence (DNA): TGTGCCAGCAGCCTCTCAGCGGGAGGGCCGAGAGATACGCAGTATTTT. This translates into CASSLSAGGPRDTQYF.

The V call is TRBV27, the J call TRBJ2-3; D may be TRBD2 (5 bases). Germline CDR1 is MNHEY and CDR2 is SMNVEV (reference sequence). V lost 3 bases, J lost 5 bases, and 12 bases lay in between. The CDR3 contains 14 residues. DNA of the CDR3: TGTGCCAGCAGTTTCCGGCGGGTTGGAGATACGCAGTATTTT. This sequence encodes CASSFRRVGDTQYF.

V and J are TRBV5-1 and TRBJ1-4, with 8 nucleotides matching TRBD1. Germline V gene data show CDR1 as SGHRS and CDR2 as YFSETQ. The trim removed 0 bases at V and 8 bases at J, leaving 6 bases unmatched. CDR3 size: 15 residues. The DNA of the CDR3 is TGCGCCAGCAGCTTGGGCAGGGGGCGAGAAGAAAAACTGTTTTTT. It yields the protein CASSLGRGREEKLFF.

V is TRBV27 and J is TRBJ1-2, with D possibly being TRBD1 (5 bases). This CDR3 is 12 amino acids long. Per the germline V gene, CDR1 is MNHEY and CDR2 is SMNVEV (reference sequence). V lost 9 bases and J 6 bases, leaving 14 bases between the germline ends. CDR3 in amino acids: CASSTRGNGYTF. CDR3 DNA sequence: TGTGCCAGTTCAACACGGGGGAATGGCTACACCTTC.

The chain uses TRBV5-1 and TRBJ2-1; 8 nucleotides align to TRBD2. Germline lookup yields CDR1 SGHRS and CDR2 YFSETQ. This CDR3 is 15 amino acids long. V lost 3 bases and J lost 4; bases outside the gene matches: 6. As DNA, the CDR3 is TGCGCCAGCAGCTCTGGGACTAGGGAGTACAATGAGCAGTTCTTC. Translation: CASSSGTREYNEQFF.

This clone was counted a few times. V and J are TRBV9 and TRBJ1-2; D unclear. V gave up 0 bases and J gave up 1 base, with 7 bases separating them. There are 14 residues in the CDR3. The germline V gene encodes CDR1 SGDLS and CDR2 YYNGEE. In nucleotides, the CDR3 is TGTGCCAGCAGCGTAGACAGTATTAACTATGGCTACACCTTC. Amino acids: CASSVDSINYGYTF.

The chain employs TRBV27 and TRBJ2-7, with 12 bases aligning to TRBD1. The CDR3 contains 16 residues. V was pared by 0 bases and J by 1 base, with 1 base of the junction left unmatched. From germline, CDR1 is MNHEY and CDR2 SMNVEV (reference sequence). Here the CDR3 DNA reads TGTGCCAGCAGTTTATCGGGACAGGGGGCTTCCTACGAGCAGTACTTC. Protein: CASSLSGQGASYEQYF.

In its sample, this clone was seen many times. This chain connects TRBV7-3 to TRBJ2-1; 8 bases agree with TRBD2. V trimming: 5 bases; J trimming: 5 bases; junction bases outside the gene matches: 8. This CDR3 spans 15 amino acids. Germline CDR1 reads SGHTA; CDR2 reads FQGTGA. The CDR3 DNA reads as TGTGCCAGCAGCCCAGGACTAGCAGTGAACAATGAGCAGTTCTTC. As protein: CASSPGLAVNNEQFF.

This clone was detected a few times. This chain links TRBV5-4 with TRBJ2-7, with TRBD2 matching over 11 bases. CDR1 SGHNT and CDR2 YYREEE come from the germline V gene (reference sequence). V dropped 8 bases and J dropped 4; count of bases not matched to a gene: 5. The CDR3 extends over 13 amino acids. This CDR3 reads CASTSGSRYEQYF. The CDR3 DNA is TGTGCCAGTACTAGCGGGAGTCGGTACGAGCAGTACTTC. The full variable domain, completed using reference TRBV5-4 and TRBJ2-7, is ETGVTQSPTHLIKTRGQQVTLRCSSQSGHNTVSWYQQALGQGPQFIFQYYREEENGRGNFPPRFSGLQFPNYSSELNVNALELDDSALYLCASTSGSRYEQYFGPGTRLTVT.

The genes are TRBV11-2 and TRBJ1-2; 10 positions match TRBD1. CDR1 is SGHAT, CDR2 FQNNGV, per germline. CDR3 size: 13 residues. With V trimmed by 5 bases and J by 6 bases, 3 bases remained unmatched. CDR3 in DNA: TGTGCCAGCAGCCAAGACAGGGGGCATGGCTACACCTTC. Translation gives CASSQDRGHGYTF.

The gene calls are TRBV27 and TRBJ1-2; D not certain. Trimming took off 4 bases at V and 6 bases at J, with 9 bases between the two ends. Germline assignment: CDR1 MNHEY and CDR2 SMNVEV (reference sequence). There are 12 residues in the CDR3. This CDR3 is CASSSYEDGYTF. CDR3 nucleotide sequence: TGTGCCAGCAGTTCTTATGAGGATGGCTACACCTTC.

This clone was picked up a small number of times. The chain combines TRBV30 with TRBJ1-2, with 10 bases aligning to TRBD1. With V trimmed by 4 bases and J by 4 bases, 3 bases remained unmatched. The CDR3 length is 13 residues. The germline CDR1 and CDR2 sequences are GTSNPN and SVGIG (reference sequence). CDR3 nucleotide sequence: TGTGCCTGGACGGGACAGGGGTTCTATGGCTACACCTTC. Its translation is CAWTGQGFYGYTF. Complete variable domain (other parts from reference TRBV30 and TRBJ1-2): SQTIHQWPATLVQPVGSPLSLECTVEGTSNPNLYWYRQAAGRGLQLLFYSVGIGQISSEVPQNLSASRPQDRQFILSSKKLLLSDSGFYLCAWTGQGFYGYTFGSGTRLTVV.